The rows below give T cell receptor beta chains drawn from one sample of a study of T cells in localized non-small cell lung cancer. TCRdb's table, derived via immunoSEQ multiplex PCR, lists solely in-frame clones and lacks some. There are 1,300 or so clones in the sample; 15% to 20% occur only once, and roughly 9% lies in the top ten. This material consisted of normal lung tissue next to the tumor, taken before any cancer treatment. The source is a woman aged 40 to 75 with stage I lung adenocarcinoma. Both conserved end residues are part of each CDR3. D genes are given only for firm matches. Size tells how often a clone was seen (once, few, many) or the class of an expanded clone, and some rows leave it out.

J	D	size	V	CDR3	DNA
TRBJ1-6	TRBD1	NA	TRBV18	CASSPQGAMDSPLHF	TGTGCCAGCTCACCACAGGGGGCGATGGATTCACCCCTCCACTTT
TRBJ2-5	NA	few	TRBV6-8	CASNKLQGETQYF	TGTGCCAGCAACAAACTACAGGGCGAGACCCAGTACTTC
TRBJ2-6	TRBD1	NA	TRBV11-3	CASSRDRPSGANVLTF	TGTGCCAGCAGCCGGGACAGACCCTCTGGGGCCAACGTCCTGACTTTC
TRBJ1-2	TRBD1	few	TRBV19	CASSGHRGAAGYTF	TGTGCCAGTAGTGGACACAGGGGTGCGGCTGGCTACACCTTC
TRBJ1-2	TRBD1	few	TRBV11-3	CASTSGTGGDGYTF	TGTGCCAGCACATCCGGGACAGGGGGCGATGGCTACACCTTC
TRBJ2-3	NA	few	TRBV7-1	CASSLGATDTQYF	TGTGCCAGCAGCTTAGGGGCCACAGATACGCAGTATTTT
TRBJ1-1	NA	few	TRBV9	CASSVGWEGGRSRAFF	TGTGCCAGCAGCGTAGGCTGGGAGGGCGGCCGATCTAGAGCTTTCTTT
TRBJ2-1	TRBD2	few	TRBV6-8	CAIQSQRETNEQFF	TGTGCCATCCAAAGCCAGCGGGAGACCAATGAGCAGTTCTTC
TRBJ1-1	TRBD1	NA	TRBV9	CASSERGQGPHKAFF	TGTGCCAGCAGTGAGAGGGGACAGGGACCCCATAAAGCTTTCTTT
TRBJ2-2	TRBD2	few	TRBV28	CASSPLAGGHDTGELFF	TGTGCCAGCAGTCCCCTAGCGGGGGGGCACGACACCGGGGAGCTGTTTTTT
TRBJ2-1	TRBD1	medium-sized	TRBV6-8	CASKGAGDEQFF	TGTGCCAGCAAGGGGGCTGGGGATGAGCAGTTCTTC
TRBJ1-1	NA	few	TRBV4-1	CASSQPDRLSTEAFF	TGCGCCAGCAGCCAACCCGACAGGTTAAGCACTGAAGCTTTCTTT
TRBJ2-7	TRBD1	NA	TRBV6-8	CASSRGTGGVDEQYF	TGTGCCAGCAGCCGTGGGACAGGGGGTGTTGACGAGCAGTACTTC
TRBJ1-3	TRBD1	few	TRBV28	CASSFWDSTGNTIYF	TGTGCCAGCAGTTTTTGGGACAGCACTGGAAACACCATATATTTT
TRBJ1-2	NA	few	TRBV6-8	CASSYQGSDGYTF	TGTGCCAGCAGTTACCAGGGGTCGGATGGCTACACCTTC
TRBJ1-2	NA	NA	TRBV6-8	CASSEGAPPPSYTF	TGTGCCAGCAGTGAGGGTGCACCTCCTCCCAGCTACACCTTC
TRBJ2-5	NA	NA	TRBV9	CASSVGTTRETQYF	TGTGCCAGCAGCGTGGGGACGACTAGAGAGACCCAGTACTTC
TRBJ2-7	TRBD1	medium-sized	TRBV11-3	CASSVAGTGYEQYF	TGTGCCAGCAGCGTGGCCGGGACAGGCTACGAGCAGTACTTC
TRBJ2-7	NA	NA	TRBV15	CATSRDQYNTYEQYF	TGTGCCACCAGCAGAGATCAATACAACACCTACGAGCAGTACTTC
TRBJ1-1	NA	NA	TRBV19	CASSMRRNTEAFF	TGTGCCAGTAGTATGAGAAGGAACACTGAAGCTTTCTTT
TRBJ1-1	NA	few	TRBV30	CAWSLQRHTEAFF	TGTGCCTGGAGTTTACAGCGCCACACTGAAGCTTTCTTT
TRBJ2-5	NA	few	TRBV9	CASSTGRQRETQYF	TGTGCCAGCAGCACAGGCAGACAGCGGGAGACCCAGTACTTC
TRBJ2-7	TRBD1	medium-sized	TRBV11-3	CASSHRDRESPYEQYF	TGTGCCAGCAGCCACCGTGACAGGGAATCCCCCTACGAGCAGTACTTC
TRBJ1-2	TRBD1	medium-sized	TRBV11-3	CASSPSGTGVYGYTF	TGTGCCAGCAGCCCGTCCGGGACAGGGGTTTATGGCTACACCTTC
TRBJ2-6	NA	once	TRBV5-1	CASSSGISSGANVLTF	TGCGCCAGCAGCTCGGGAATAAGCTCTGGGGCCAACGTCCTGACTTTC
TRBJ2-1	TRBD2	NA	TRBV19	CASTSGGADEQFF	TGTGCCAGTACCAGCGGGGGGGCCGATGAGCAGTTCTTC
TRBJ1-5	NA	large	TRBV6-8	CASSYSTGEDQPQHF	TGTGCCAGCAGTTACTCGACGGGAGAGGATCAGCCCCAGCATTTT
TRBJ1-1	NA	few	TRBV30	CAWNPDGNTEAFF	TGTGCCTGGAACCCGGACGGGAACACTGAAGCTTTCTTT
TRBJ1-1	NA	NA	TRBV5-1	CASSPDSGHGVNTEAFF	TGCGCCAGCAGCCCAGACTCGGGGCATGGGGTGAACACTGAAGCTTTCTTT
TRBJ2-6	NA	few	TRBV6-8	CASEESGANVLTF	TGTGCCAGCGAGGAGAGCGGGGCCAACGTCCTGACTTTC
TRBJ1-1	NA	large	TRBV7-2	CGVVGRENTEAFF	TGTGGTGTAGTGGGACGAGAGAACACTGAAGCTTTCTTT
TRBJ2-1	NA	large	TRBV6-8	CASSYGAGTTNEQFF	TGTGCCAGCAGTTATGGGGCAGGGACAACCAATGAGCAGTTCTTC
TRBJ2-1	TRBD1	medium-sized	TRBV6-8	CASSDLPSDRANEQFF	TGTGCCAGCAGTGACCTTCCCTCGGACAGGGCCAATGAGCAGTTCTTC
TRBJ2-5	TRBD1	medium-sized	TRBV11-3	CASSTDRAWGTQYF	TGTGCCAGCAGTACGGACAGGGCGTGGGGGACCCAGTACTTC
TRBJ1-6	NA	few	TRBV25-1	CASSESGYNSPLHF	TGTGCCAGCAGTGAATCGGGGTATAATTCACCCCTCCACTTT
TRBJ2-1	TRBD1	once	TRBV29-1	CSCKPGQGWNEQFF	TGCAGTTGTAAACCGGGACAGGGGTGGAATGAGCAGTTCTTC
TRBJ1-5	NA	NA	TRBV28	CAIDGGGNQPQHF	TGTGCCATCGATGGGGGAGGCAATCAGCCCCAGCATTTT
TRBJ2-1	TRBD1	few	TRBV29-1	CSVERGQVNEQFF	TGCAGCGTTGAACGGGGACAGGTCAATGAGCAGTTCTTC